The 24 T cell receptor beta chains in this list originate from one sample, sequenced in a study of T cell repertoires in cytomegalovirus infection. Via MiXCR, TCRdb re-called the reads, giving one row per CDR3 protein. The table lists about 130,000 distinct CDR3 sequences, roughly a third of them singletons. These TCRs' antigens remain unknown. The sequencing used CD8+ T cells from cultured PBMCs, collected from culture after CMV antigen stimulation. The receptors were sampled from a human donor in good health (CMV status not recorded). Some clones in this sample may be carry-over from other donors' samples.

This clonotype was counted only a few times. The chain's CDR3 is CASSETGYSNQPQHF. As DNA, the CDR3 is TGTGCCAGCAGTGAAACGGGATATAGCAATCAGCCCCAGCATTTT. The rearrangement uses TRBV2 and TRBJ1-5; D gene unclear. Trimming removed 2 bases at V and 0 bases at J, with 8 bases between. Germline-derived CDR1 and CDR2 are SNHLY and FYNNEI. The CDR3 extends over 15 amino acids.

This clonotype has ten or more counts. The rearrangement links TRBV5-1 to TRBJ1-1; TRBD1 matches 7 bases. The junction had 4 bases not matched to a gene; V was cut back by 4 bases and J by 7 bases. This CDR3 region has 12 residues. CDR1 and CDR2 from the germline V gene are SGHRS and YFSETQ. The CDR3 region is CASSQDRDEAFF. The CDR3 DNA is TGCGCCAGCAGCCAAGACAGGGATGAAGCTTTCTTT.

This clonotype came up many times. This chain joins TRBV5-5 and TRBJ1-5; no definite D call. V was shortened by 0 bases and J by 3 bases, with 7 bases between the two germline ends. Looked up from germline, CDR1 is SGHKS and CDR2 is YYEKEE (reference sequence). The CDR3 loop spans 14 amino acids. CDR3 loop: CASSLGADNQPQHF. CDR3 nucleotides: TGTGCCAGCAGCTTGGGGGCTGACAATCAGCCCCAGCATTTT.

This clonotype was observed a handful of times. V and J are TRBV20-1 and TRBJ1-1; 7 bases map to TRBD1. V gave up 3 bases and J gave up 6 bases; unmatched junction bases: 10. This CDR3 is 14 amino acids long. CDR1 DFQATT and CDR2 SNEGSKA come from the germline V gene (reference sequence). This chain's CDR3 is CSARAYRGVSEAFF. CDR3 in DNA: TGCAGTGCTAGGGCTTACAGGGGAGTTTCTGAAGCTTTCTTT.

V is TRBV5-6 and J is TRBJ1-5, with 7 nucleotides matching TRBD1. CDR1 SGHDT and CDR2 YYEEEE come from the germline V gene. The CDR3 contains 13 residues. Trimming took 0 bases from V and 6 from J; bases not matched to a gene: 0. The CDR3 coding sequence is TGTGCCAGCAGCTTGGAGGGGGCTCAGCCCCAGCATTTT. Residues: CASSLEGAQPQHF. Filled out from reference TRBV5-6 and TRBJ1-5, the complete variable domain reads DAGVTQSPTHLIKTRGQQVTLRCSPKSGHDTVSWYQQALGQGPQFIFQYYEEEERQRGNFPDRFSGHQFPNYSSELNVNALLLGDSALYLCASSLEGAQPQHFGDGTRLSIL.

This clonotype has just a few counts. V is TRBV7-2 and J is TRBJ2-3, with D hard to call. The CDR3 contains 13 residues. CDR1 is SGHTA, CDR2 FQGNSA, per germline. V lost 4 bases and J lost 0, with 5 bases in between. CDR3 DNA sequence: TGTGCCAGCAGCTGGGTTAGCACAGATACGCAGTATTTT. It codes for CASSWVSTDTQYF.

The chain has TRBV27 and TRBJ1-1, with 7 positions matching TRBD1. Trimming cost V 0 bases and J 4 bases; bases outside gene matches: 2. Germline V CDR1 and CDR2: MNHEY, SMNVEV (reference sequence). The length of the CDR3 is 14 residues. In nucleotides, the CDR3 is TGTGCCAGCAGTTTATCCCAGGGGGGCACTGAAGCTTTCTTT. It translates to CASSLSQGGTEAFF.

CDR3 sequence reads: CAIQAQEDRVITDTQYF. Here the CDR3 DNA reads TGTGCCATCCAGGCACAAGAGGACAGGGTTATAACAGATACGCAGTATTTT. The chain links TRBV10-3 to TRBJ2-3; the match to TRBD1 covers 8 bases. This CDR3 is built from 17 residues. Trimming took 8 bases from V and 3 from J; bases not matched to a gene: 16. Germline CDR1 ENHRY, CDR2 SYGVKD.

The table lists this clonotype with many counts. The J gene is TRBJ2-1, the V gene TRBV7-2; 9 bases align to TRBD2. The CDR3 runs 16 residues. Germline V gene sequence: CDR1 SGHTA, CDR2 FQGNSA. V lost 5 bases, J lost 6 bases, and 11 bases stayed unmatched. CDR3 residues: CASSRPTSGVSNEQFF. The CDR3 nucleotides are TGTGCCAGCAGCCGCCCGACTAGCGGCGTTTCCAATGAGCAGTTCTTC.

This clonotype occurred a few times. The chain carries TRBV13 and TRBJ1-3; tentative D call: TRBD1 (6 bases). The CDR3 is 16 residues long. Trimming took off 4 bases at V and 0 bases at J, with 13 bases between the two ends. CDR1 is PRHDT, CDR2 FYEKMQ, per germline (reference sequence). CDR3 nucleotide sequence: TGTGCCAGCAGCTCTGGACAGCGATTCTCTGGAAACACCATATATTTT. Encoded protein: CASSSGQRFSGNTIYF.

This sequence joins TRBV4-2 and TRBJ2-2; TRBD2 might be the D (5 bases). Between the trimmed V and J ends, which lost 0 bases and 3 bases, there was a span of 14 bases. Per germline, CDR1 LGHNA and CDR2 YNFKEQ. The CDR3 contains 17 residues. This CDR3 is CASSQDLGSGYTGELFF. The CDR3 DNA follows: TGTGCCAGCAGCCAAGATCTTGGAAGCGGCTACACCGGGGAGCTGTTTTTT.

The rearrangement joins TRBV20-1 to TRBJ2-7; a weak D match, TRBD1 (5 bases). The V and J ends lost 3 bases and 7 bases respectively, with 19 bases between them. Germline lookup yields CDR1 DFQATT and CDR2 SNEGSKA (reference sequence). The CDR3 runs to 14 residues. DNA for the CDR3: TGCAGTGCTAGTGATCCAGGGCTAAGTCGGGAGCAGTACTTC. This codes for CSASDPGLSREQYF.

The rearrangement links TRBV11-2 to TRBJ2-3; D uncertain. From germline, CDR1 is SGHAT and CDR2 FQNNGV. This CDR3 spans 16 amino acids. V shed 1 base and J shed 4 bases, with 15 bases lying between them. CDR3 residues: CASSLALGIVADTQYF. DNA of the CDR3: TGTGCCAGCAGCTTAGCGTTAGGTATAGTCGCAGATACGCAGTATTTT. Using reference TRBV11-2 and TRBJ2-3 for the parts outside the CDR3, the full variable domain is EAGVAQSPRYKIIEKRQSVAFWCNPISGHATLYWYQQILGQGPKLLIQFQNNGVVDDSQLPKDRFSAERLKGVDSTLKIQPAKLEDSAVYLCASSLALGIVADTQYFGPGTRLTVL.

This clonotype was seen ten or more times. V is TRBV4-1 and J is TRBJ2-7, with 7 bases that match TRBD1. From germline, CDR1 is MGHRA and CDR2 YSYEKL. The junction had 5 bases not matched to a gene; V was cut back by 2 bases and J by 1 base. CDR3 size: 15 residues. The CDR3 loop is CASSQIPGGSYEQYF. The CDR3, as DNA: TGCGCCAGCAGCCAAATCCCAGGGGGATCCTACGAGCAGTACTTC.

The chain links TRBV14 to TRBJ2-1, with 16 bases aligning to TRBD2. The germline V gene encodes CDR1 SGHDN and CDR2 FVKESK. The junction had 9 bases not matched to a gene; V was cut back by 3 bases and J by 13 bases. This CDR3 is built from 16 residues. CDR3 residues: CASSQPGLAGGPGQFF. The CDR3 coding sequence is TGTGCCAGCAGCCAGCCGGGACTAGCGGGGGGGCCTGGCCAGTTCTTC. Full variable domain (remainder filled in from reference TRBV14 and TRBJ2-1): EAGVTQFPSHSVIEKGQTVTLRCDPISGHDNLYWYRRVMGKEIKFLLHFVKESKQDESGMPNNRFLAERTGGTYSTLKVQPAELEDSGVYFCASSQPGLAGGPGQFFGPGTRLTVL.

The rearrangement links TRBV9 to TRBJ2-2; TRBD1 matches at 7 bases. V trimming: 3 bases; J trimming: 1 base; junction bases outside the gene matches: 3. This CDR3 is built from 15 residues. Per germline, CDR1 SGDLS and CDR2 YYNGEE. The CDR3 sequence is CASSDRGMNTGELFF. As DNA, the CDR3 is TGTGCCAGCAGCGACAGGGGTATGAACACCGGGGAGCTGTTTTTT.

The chain recombines TRBV12-3 or TRBV12-4 with TRBJ2-7; D not resolved. V was clipped by 8 bases and J by 5 bases, with 16 bases between them. This CDR3 region has 13 residues. The chain's CDR3 is CASSTLMGNEQYF. The DNA of the CDR3 is TGTGCCAGCTCCACCCTGATGGGTAACGAGCAGTACTTC.

In this sample, this clonotype turned up a few times. The chain combines TRBV4-1 with TRBJ1-1; D not certain. Deletions cut 3 bases from V and 8 bases from J, with 7 bases between. This CDR3 contains 11 residues. Germline CDR1 reads MGHRA; CDR2 reads YSYEKL. This chain's CDR3 is CASSHLDEAFF. The CDR3 nucleotides are TGCGCCAGCAGCCATCTGGACGAAGCTTTCTTT.

This clonotype was seen only a few times. The chain combines TRBV7-6 with TRBJ1-3, with TRBD1 identical over 7 bases. CDR3 length: 15 residues. Germline-derived CDR1 and CDR2 are SGHVS and FNYEAQ. The V and J ends lost 5 bases and 5 bases, in that order; junction bases with no gene match: 9. The CDR3 coding sequence is TGTGCCAGCAGCAGGACGACAGGGACCAGAAACACCATATATTTT. This translates into CASSRTTGTRNTIYF.

The chain has TRBV4-1 and TRBJ2-2; 11 positions agree with TRBD2. CDR1 is MGHRA, CDR2 YSYEKL, per germline. With V trimmed by 0 bases and J by 4 bases, 7 bases remained unmatched. CDR3 length: 18 amino acids. The CDR3: CASSQDLAGGLTTGELFF. In DNA, the CDR3 is TGCGCCAGCAGCCAAGATTTAGCGGGGGGGCTTACCACCGGGGAGCTGTTTTTT.

This clonotype appeared many times. V usage is TRBV12-3 or TRBV12-4 and J usage is TRBJ2-2; D perhaps matches TRBD2 (6 bases). The V end lost 6 bases, the J end lost 2 bases, and 10 bases lay between the germline ends. The CDR3 is 14 amino acids. CDR3: CASSFGGNTGELFF. The CDR3 DNA is TGTGCCAGCAGCTTCGGGGGTAACACCGGGGAGCTGTTTTTT.

A note on this clonotype: Possible read error: a much larger clone is one base away. The chain has TRBV6-1 and TRBJ2-7; D gene unclear. Germline V gives CDR1 MNHNS, CDR2 SASEGT. V dropped 8 bases and J dropped 3 bases, with 14 bases sitting between them. CDR3 size: 13 residues. The CDR3: CASAIAGVYEQYF. For the CDR3, the DNA is TGTGCCAGCGCCATTGCTGGGGTCTACGAGCAGTACTTC.

The rearrangement links TRBV12-3 or TRBV12-4 to TRBJ1-5; a weak D match, TRBD1 (5 bases). The CDR3 runs to 20 residues. V dropped 3 bases and J dropped 7 bases, with 31 bases sitting between them. The chain's CDR3 is CASSFELITPQPDSRQPQHF. CDR3 DNA sequence: TGTGCCAGCAGTTTTGAATTAATCACCCCCCAGCCCGACAGCCGGCAGCCCCAGCATTTT.

The chain couples TRBV7-9 to TRBJ1-1; no clear D. Germline lookup yields CDR1 SEHNR and CDR2 FQNEAQ (reference sequence). V gave up 8 bases and J gave up 1 base, with 14 bases separating them. The CDR3 has 14 amino acids. The CDR3 sequence: CASAQGGQNTEAFF. The CDR3 bases are TGTGCCAGCGCCCAAGGTGGCCAGAACACTGAAGCTTTCTTT.